This T cell receptor beta chain was sequenced during a study of blood T cell repertoires in COVID-19. Study at large: The United States, Italy and Spain provided the acute and convalescent COVID-19 samples.

As originally analysed: Estimation of nucleated cell counts relied on the amplification of reference gene primers. Method: immunoSEQ multiplex PCR; TCRdb's copy keeps in-frame clones and lacks some. Clone size and V and J calls were adopted from that table, with D and trimming inferred from the DNA. The sample carries fewer than 200,000 clones, about 84% recorded once. The CDR3 is made up of 15 amino acids. CDR1 is LNHDA and CDR2 is SQIVND in the germline V gene (reference sequence). V was trimmed by 6 bases and J by 4 bases, leaving 16 bases between them. Individuals aged about 18 to 89 years were recruited from 24 US areas.

The clonotype comes from a man aged 45-60 years who had recovered from COVID-19. Sequencing was performed on PBMCs or T cells enriched from blood (not recorded which). This chain links TRBV19 with TRBJ2-1, with D tentatively TRBD2 (5 bases). The CDR3 sequence is CASSLGSSQYNEQFF. Written as DNA, the CDR3 is TGTGCCAGTAGCCTAGGTTCTAGCCAGTACAATGAGCAGTTCTTC.